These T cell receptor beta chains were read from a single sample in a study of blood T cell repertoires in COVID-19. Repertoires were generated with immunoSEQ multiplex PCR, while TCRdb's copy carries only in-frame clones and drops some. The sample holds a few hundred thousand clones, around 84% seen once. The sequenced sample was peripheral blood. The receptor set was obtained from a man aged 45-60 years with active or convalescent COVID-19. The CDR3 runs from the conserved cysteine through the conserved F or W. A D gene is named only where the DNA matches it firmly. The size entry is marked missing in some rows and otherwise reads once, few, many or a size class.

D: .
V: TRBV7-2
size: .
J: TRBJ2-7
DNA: TGTGCCAGCAGCTTATCTTCACAGGTTGGCTACGAGCAGTACTTC
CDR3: CASSLSSQVGYEQYF

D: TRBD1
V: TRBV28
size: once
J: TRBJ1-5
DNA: TGTGCCAGCAGTCCAAATTGGGCCCGACAGGGACATTTT
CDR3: CASSPNWARQGHF

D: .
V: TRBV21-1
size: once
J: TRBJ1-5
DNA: TGTGCCAGCAGCAAAATTGGGGGACAGGGGGCCTCCTATAGCAATCAGCCCCAGCATTTT
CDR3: CASSKIGGQGASYSNQPQHF

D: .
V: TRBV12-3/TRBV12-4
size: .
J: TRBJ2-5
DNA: TGTGCCAGCAGTTTTCGGGAGACCCAGTACTTC
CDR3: CASSFRETQYF

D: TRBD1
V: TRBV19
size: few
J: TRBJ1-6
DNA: TGTGCCAGTAGTATGGAGGACAGGGCCAATTCACCCCTCCACTTT
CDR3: CASSMEDRANSPLHF

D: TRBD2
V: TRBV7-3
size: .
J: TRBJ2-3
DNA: TGTGCCAGCAGCTTGCGCAATAGCGGGGGGCTGGGCACAGATACGCAGTATTTT
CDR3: CASSLRNSGGLGTDTQYF

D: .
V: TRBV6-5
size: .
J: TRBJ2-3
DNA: TGTGCCAGCAGCCCACCGGGACTCCGCACAGATACGCAGTATTTT
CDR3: CASSPPGLRTDTQYF

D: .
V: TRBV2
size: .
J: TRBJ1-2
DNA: TGTGCCAGCAGTGATGAGGTGGGCTATGGCTACACCTTC
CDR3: CASSDEVGYGYTF

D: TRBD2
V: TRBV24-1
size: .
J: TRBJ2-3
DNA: TGTGCCACCAGTGAAGGTAGGCGGGGGAGCACAGATACGCAGTATTTT
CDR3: CATSEGRRGSTDTQYF

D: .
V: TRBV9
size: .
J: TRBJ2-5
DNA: TGTGCCAGCAGCGGACTACACGGGGGGCTCCAAGAGACCCAGTACTTC
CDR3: CASSGLHGGLQETQYF

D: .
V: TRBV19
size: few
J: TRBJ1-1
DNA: TGTGCCAGTAGTATAGGGAGGACTGAAGCTTTCTTT
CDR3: CASSIGRTEAFF

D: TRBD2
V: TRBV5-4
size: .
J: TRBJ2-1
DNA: TGTGCCAGCAGCTTGGCCCGCGGGGGACTCAATGAGCAGTTCTTC
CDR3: CASSLARGGLNEQFF

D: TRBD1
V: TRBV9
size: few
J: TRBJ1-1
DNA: TGTGCCAGCAGCGTAGAAGGGGGCCCACGAAGGGACACTGAAGCTTTCTTT
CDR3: CASSVEGGPRRDTEAFF

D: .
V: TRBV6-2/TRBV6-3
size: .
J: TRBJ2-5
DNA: TGTGCCAGCACCCCGTTAAGCGATCGAGAGACCCAGTACTTC
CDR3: CASTPLSDRETQYF

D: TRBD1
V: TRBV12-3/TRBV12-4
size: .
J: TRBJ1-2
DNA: TGTGCCAGCCGAAAGACAGGGGGTGGCTACACCTTC
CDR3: CASRKTGGGYTF

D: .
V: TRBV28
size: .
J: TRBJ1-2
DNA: TGTGCCAGCCGTTACGGGGGGGGTACGGGCTATGGCTACACCTTC
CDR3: CASRYGGGTGYGYTF